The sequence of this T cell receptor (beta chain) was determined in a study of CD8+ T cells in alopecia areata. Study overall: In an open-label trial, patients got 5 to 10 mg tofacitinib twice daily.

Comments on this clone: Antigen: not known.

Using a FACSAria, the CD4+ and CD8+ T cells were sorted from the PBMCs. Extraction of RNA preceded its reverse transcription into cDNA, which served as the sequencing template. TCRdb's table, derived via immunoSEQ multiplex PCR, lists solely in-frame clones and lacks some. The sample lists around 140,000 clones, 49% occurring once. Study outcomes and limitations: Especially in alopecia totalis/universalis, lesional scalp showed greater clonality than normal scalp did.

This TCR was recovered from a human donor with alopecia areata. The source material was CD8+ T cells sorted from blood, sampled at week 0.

This CDR3 is CASSVSGGAYGYTF. Here the CDR3 DNA reads TGTGCCAGCAGCGTTTCGGGGGGCGCCTATGGCTACACCTTC. This rearrangement joins TRBV9 to TRBJ1-2; possible D gene TRBD1, 6 bases. V was pared by 2 bases and J by 4 bases, with 12 bases between. CDR1 and CDR2 (germline): SGDLS, YYNGEE. The CDR3 has 14 residues.